This TCR beta chain appears in the sequencing data of a study of control samples from healthy donors and cancer patients. The assay was immunoSEQ multiplex PCR, and TCRdb's table has in-frame clones only and misses some. Among fewer than 95,000 clones listed, approximately 89% were seen once. The sample consisted of blood. This receptor was identified in a man aged 25 to 45 in good health.

The CDR3, as DNA: TGTGCCAGCTCACCACAGGGGTTGAGCAACGAAAAACTGTTTTTT. Amino acids: CASSPQGLSNEKLFF. The chain couples TRBV18 to TRBJ1-4, with D possibly matching TRBD1 (5 bases). The CDR3 covers 15 residues. CDR1 is KGHSH and CDR2 is LQKENI in the germline V gene. V lost 1 base to trimming and J lost 8 bases, with 14 bases between them.